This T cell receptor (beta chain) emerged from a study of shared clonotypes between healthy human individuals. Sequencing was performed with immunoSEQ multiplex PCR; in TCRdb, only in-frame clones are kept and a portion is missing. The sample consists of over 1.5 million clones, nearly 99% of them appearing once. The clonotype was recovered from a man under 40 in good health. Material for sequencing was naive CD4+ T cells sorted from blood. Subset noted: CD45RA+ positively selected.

The CDR3: CASSPGQGRETQYF. The CDR3 coding sequence is TGCGCCAGCAGCCCGGGACAGGGTAGAGAGACCCAGTACTTC. This chain connects TRBV4-1 to TRBJ2-5; 9 nucleotides agree with TRBD1. The V segment lost 4 bases and the J segment 4 bases; nucleotides outside the gene matches: 4. This CDR3 is built from 14 residues. Germline values: CDR1 MGHRA, CDR2 YSYEKL.